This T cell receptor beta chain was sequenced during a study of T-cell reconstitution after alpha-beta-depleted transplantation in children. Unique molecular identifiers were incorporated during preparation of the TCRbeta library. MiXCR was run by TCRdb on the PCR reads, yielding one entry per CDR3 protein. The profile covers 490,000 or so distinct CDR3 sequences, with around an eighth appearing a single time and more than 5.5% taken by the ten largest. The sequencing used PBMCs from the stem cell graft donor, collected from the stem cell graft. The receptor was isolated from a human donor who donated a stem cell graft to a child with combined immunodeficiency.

CDR3 loop: CASSLADEYTGELFF. The CDR3 region has the DNA TGCGCCAGCAGCTTGGCCGACGAGTACACCGGGGAGCTGTTTTTT. The chain carries TRBV5-1 and TRBJ2-2; D is unclear. Germline CDR1 and CDR2: SGHRS and YFSETQ. The CDR3 loop spans 15 amino acids. V lost 0 bases, J lost 3 bases, and 9 bases lay in between.